This passage covers 31 T cell receptor beta chains from one sample sequenced in a study of blood T cell repertoires in COVID-19. This table comes from immunoSEQ multiplex PCR, and its TCRdb copy is limited to in-frame clones, with some not included. The sample includes roughly 220,000 clones, about 80% of them seen just once. The sequenced sample was peripheral blood. These receptors all stem from a woman aged 25 to 39 who had recovered from COVID-19.

This clone has more than one count but fewer than ten. The J gene is TRBJ2-7, the V gene TRBV5-1; D remains unclear. Trimming removed 6 bases at V and 6 bases at J, with 10 bases between. Per germline, CDR1 SGHRS and CDR2 YFSETQ. The CDR3 runs 11 residues. For the CDR3, the DNA is TGCGCCAGCACCATGACGGGCGAGCAGTACTTC. Its translation: CASTMTGEQYF.

The rearrangement joins TRBV2 to TRBJ1-1, with no clear D. Germline values: CDR1 SNHLY, CDR2 FYNNEI. This CDR3 is 14 amino acids long. Between the trimmed V and J ends, which lost 7 bases and 0 bases, there was a span of 12 bases. In DNA form, the CDR3 reads TGTGCCAGCACCCTGACTTTTATGAACACTGAAGCTTTCTTT. It codes for CASTLTFMNTEAFF.

The chain has TRBV2 and TRBJ2-1; a possible D gene is TRBD2 (6 bases). CDR1 is SNHLY and CDR2 is FYNNEI in the germline V gene. The CDR3 spans 14 residues. Trimming shortened V by 7 bases and J by 7 bases, and 17 bases separated the two germline ends. The CDR3 region has the DNA TGTGCCAGCATGAGGGAGGTAGCAGAGAATGAGCAGTTCTTC. It specifies CASMREVAENEQFF.

This chain links TRBV28 with TRBJ2-5, with a weak D call TRBD1 (5 bases). V was shortened by 3 bases and J by 5 bases, with 16 bases between the two germline ends. The CDR3 is 15 amino acids. Germline lookup yields CDR1 MDHEN and CDR2 SYDVKM. The DNA of the CDR3 is TGTGCCAGCAGTTTGGGGCAGGGCAGTTGGGAGACCCAGTACTTC. Protein sequence: CASSLGQGSWETQYF.

The J gene is TRBJ2-7, the V gene TRBV19; D is perhaps TRBD1 (6 bases). CDR1 and CDR2 from the germline V gene are LNHDA and SQIVND (reference sequence). CDR3 length: 14 residues. Trimming left V 5 bases short and J 1 base short, with 12 bases between. CDR3 DNA: TGTGCCAGTAGTCTTGGACAGCAGTCCTACGAGCAGTACTTC. This codes for CASSLGQQSYEQYF.

The V gene is TRBV7-3, the J gene TRBJ2-1, with 7 bases fitting TRBD1. J lost 6 bases, V lost 6 bases, and 11 bases had no gene match. The CDR3 sequence is 15 residues long. Germline assignment: CDR1 SGHTA and CDR2 FQGTGA. As DNA, the CDR3 is TGTGCCAGCAGTCCTGACAGGGAAGGGTTCAATGAGCAGTTCTTC. Its protein product is CASSPDREGFNEQFF.

The J gene is TRBJ2-1, the V gene TRBV9; TRBD2 agrees at 12 bases. Germline CDR1 reads SGDLS; CDR2 reads YYNGEE. Trimming cost V 4 bases and J 1 base; bases outside gene matches: 6. CDR3 length: 17 residues. CDR3 sequence reads: CASSFGLAGRSYNEQFF. In nucleotides, the CDR3 is TGTGCCAGCAGCTTTGGACTAGCGGGAAGGTCCTACAATGAGCAGTTCTTC. Using reference TRBV9 and TRBJ2-1 for the parts outside the CDR3, the full variable domain is DSGVTQTPKHLITATGQRVTLRCSPRSGDLSVYWYQQSLDQGLQFLIQYYNGEERAKGNILERFSAQQFPDLHSELNLSSLELGDSALYFCASSFGLAGRSYNEQFFGPGTRLTVL.

The chain recombines TRBV7-9 with TRBJ1-2; no firm D call. Germline V gene lookup returns CDR1 SEHNR and CDR2 FQNEAQ (reference sequence). V was shortened by 2 bases and J by 5 bases, with 3 bases between the two germline ends. This CDR3 is 11 amino acids long. As DNA, the CDR3 is TGTGCCAGCAGCTTACGGTATGGCTACACCTTC. Protein: CASSLRYGYTF.

The rearrangement uses TRBV5-6 and TRBJ2-7, with D perhaps matching TRBD2 (6 bases). Trimming pared 4 bases from V and 5 bases from J, leaving 19 bases between. Looked up from germline, CDR1 is SGHDT and CDR2 is YYEEEE. This CDR3 has 15 amino acids. The CDR3 sequence: CASSADGGVFDEQYF. CDR3 sequence (DNA): TGTGCCAGCAGCGCGGACGGCGGGGTTTTCGACGAGCAGTACTTC. Supplemented by reference TRBV5-6 and TRBJ2-7, the full variable domain reads DAGVTQSPTHLIKTRGQQVTLRCSPKSGHDTVSWYQQALGQGPQFIFQYYEEEERQRGNFPDRFSGHQFPNYSSELNVNALLLGDSALYLCASSADGGVFDEQYFGPGTRLTVT.

This chain uses TRBV7-3 with TRBJ1-1; TRBD1 is a possible D gene (6 bases). CDR3 size: 13 residues. V shed 2 bases and J shed 6 bases, with 10 bases lying between them. Germline CDR1 and CDR2: SGHTA and FQGTGA. The CDR3 is CASSLRRQAEAFF. In DNA, the CDR3 is TGTGCCAGCAGCTTACGAAGACAGGCTGAAGCTTTCTTT.

V and J are TRBV7-6 and TRBJ2-1; TRBD2 aligns across 12 bases. The V and J ends lost 5 bases and 7 bases, in that order; junction bases with no gene match: 6. The CDR3 runs 15 residues. CDR1 and CDR2 from the germline V gene are SGHVS and FNYEAQ. CDR3 protein: CASSPRTSGKNEQFF. The CDR3 DNA sequence: TGTGCCAGCAGCCCGCGGACTAGCGGGAAAAATGAGCAGTTCTTC.

This clone was seen a few times. V and J are TRBV5-1 and TRBJ1-1; no clear D gene. The V and J ends lost 7 bases and 5 bases respectively, with 15 bases between them. Germline values: CDR1 SGHRS, CDR2 YFSETQ. This CDR3 spans 13 amino acids. CDR3 DNA: TGCGCCAGCTCAACCCCCCGGGAGACTGAAGCTTTCTTT. Protein: CASSTPRETEAFF.

This clone was recorded once. The rearrangement uses TRBV9 and TRBJ1-1, with no clear D. The CDR3 totals 14 residues. Germline V gene lookup returns CDR1 SGDLS and CDR2 YYNGEE. V lost 4 bases and J 6 bases, leaving 16 bases between the germline ends. In nucleotides, the CDR3 is TGTGCCAGCAGCCCCCTGCCCGGGTCGGCTGAAGCTTTCTTT. Amino acids: CASSPLPGSAEAFF. The variable domain in full, completed from reference TRBV9 and TRBJ1-1, reads DSGVTQTPKHLITATGQRVTLRCSPRSGDLSVYWYQQSLDQGLQFLIQYYNGEERAKGNILERFSAQQFPDLHSELNLSSLELGDSALYFCASSPLPGSAEAFFGQGTRLTVV.

The V call is TRBV19, the J call TRBJ2-7; unclear D gene. The CDR3 length is 14 residues. Germline CDR1 is LNHDA and CDR2 is SQIVND (reference sequence). The ends were cut back, 4 bases at V and 3 bases at J, with 13 bases in the middle. The CDR3 DNA sequence: TGTGCCAGTAGTAGGTCGTCGGCTAGCTACGAGCAGTACTTC. As protein: CASSRSSASYEQYF.

The rearrangement links TRBV20-1 to TRBJ1-1; D may be TRBD1 (5 bases). CDR3 length: 11 residues. Trimming took off 6 bases at V and 3 bases at J, with 8 bases between the two ends. CDR1 DFQATT and CDR2 SNEGSKA come from the germline V gene (reference sequence). DNA of the CDR3: TGCAGTGCCACAGGTTACACTGAAGCTTTCTTT. It codes for CSATGYTEAFF.

The V and J genes are TRBV27 and TRBJ1-4; 12 bases align to TRBD1. CDR1 and CDR2 (germline): MNHEY, SMNVEV (reference sequence). V dropped 6 bases and J dropped 7; count of bases not matched to a gene: 3. The CDR3 covers 14 residues. The CDR3 nucleotides read TGTGCCAGCAGGGGACAGGGGGCGGGTGAAAAACTGTTTTTT. As protein: CASRGQGAGEKLFF.

V gene TRBV21-1 combines with J gene TRBJ2-7; the table's D call, TRBD2, was not checked against the DNA. TRBV21-1 represents a pseudogene. This CDR3 region has 15 residues. The CDR3 nucleotides are TGTGCCAGCAGCATGCTCGGACTAGCTCTCCACGAGCAGTACTTC. Protein: CASSMLGLALHEQYF.

V is TRBV3-1 (or the pseudogene TRBV3-2) and J is TRBJ1-6, with D possibly matching TRBD1 (5 bases). Germline V CDR1 and CDR2: LGHDT, YNNKEL (reference sequence). V was pared by 0 bases and J by 7 bases, with 7 bases between. The CDR3 length is 14 residues. The CDR3 DNA sequence: TGTGCCAGCAGCCAAGATGGGGGGAATTCACCCCTCCACTTT. Translated, it gives CASSQDGGNSPLHF.

The rearrangement joins TRBV28 to TRBJ1-2; tentative D call: TRBD1 (6 bases). Looked up from germline, CDR1 is MDHEN and CDR2 is SYDVKM. V gave up 2 bases and J gave up 4 bases, with 14 bases separating them. The length of the CDR3 is 15 residues. The CDR3 loop reads CASSLDRQIRYGYTF. The CDR3 coding sequence is TGTGCCAGCAGTTTAGACAGGCAGATTCGCTATGGCTACACCTTC.

The rearrangement uses TRBV11-2 and TRBJ1-1, with 7 nucleotides matching TRBD1. In germline, CDR1 is SGHAT, CDR2 FQNNGV. The CDR3 spans 14 residues. J lost 5 bases, V lost 6 bases, and 9 bases had no gene match. The CDR3 loop reads CASRTDREMTEAFF. CDR3 coding DNA: TGTGCCAGCAGGACCGACAGGGAAATGACTGAAGCTTTCTTT.

V and J are TRBV18 and TRBJ2-1; a weak D match, TRBD1 (5 bases). This CDR3 contains 15 residues. In germline, CDR1 is KGHSH, CDR2 LQKENI. V was shortened by 1 base and J by 0 bases, with 7 bases between the two germline ends. CDR3 DNA sequence: TGTGCCAGCTCACCACAGGGGATCTCCTACAATGAGCAGTTCTTC. It translates to CASSPQGISYNEQFF.

This clone appeared a few times. This sequence joins TRBV12-3 or TRBV12-4 and TRBJ1-1; D gene unclear. The V gene lost 3 bases and the J gene lost 6 bases, with 8 bases spanning the gap. The CDR3 covers 12 residues. The CDR3 DNA reads TGTGCCAGCAGTTTCGTGTACTCTGAAGCTTTCTTT. The encoded protein is CASSFVYSEAFF.

The V call is TRBV30, the J call TRBJ1-2; weak D call: TRBD1 (5 bases). V was cut by 3 bases and J by 4 bases, with 9 bases left in between. Germline V gene data show CDR1 as GTSNPN and CDR2 as SVGIG (reference sequence). The CDR3 sequence is 12 residues long. The CDR3 region is CAWRGRGYGYTF. DNA for the CDR3: TGTGCCTGGAGGGGAAGGGGCTATGGCTACACCTTC.

This clone was detected once. This sequence joins TRBV30 and TRBJ1-4; D is uncertain. The CDR3 runs to 13 residues. The V and J ends lost 8 bases and 5 bases respectively, with 15 bases between them. Germline assignment: CDR1 GTSNPN and CDR2 SVGIG (reference sequence). CDR3 sequence: CAGAADGNEKLFF. The CDR3 bases are TGTGCCGGAGCCGCAGACGGGAATGAAAAACTGTTTTTT.

The sample holds a few counts of this clone. The CDR3 nucleotides read TGTGCCAGCAGCCAAGATATGGGGGCGGAGGGAAACACCATATATTTT. Protein sequence: CASSQDMGAEGNTIYF. The chain is built from TRBV3-1 (or the pseudogene TRBV3-2) and TRBJ1-3; D might be TRBD1 (6 bases). Trimming left V 0 bases short and J 4 bases short, with 13 bases between. The germline V gene has CDR1 LGHDT and CDR2 YNNKEL (reference sequence). CDR3 length: 16 residues.

V usage is TRBV30 and J usage is TRBJ2-7; 7 bases fit TRBD2. V lost 3 bases to trimming and J lost 7 bases; unmatched junction nucleotides: 6. The CDR3 runs 12 residues. Per the germline V gene, CDR1 is GTSNPN and CDR2 is SVGIG (reference sequence). CDR3 nucleotide sequence: TGTGCCTGGAGCGGGGGGTATGGGGAGCAGTACTTC. Its protein is CAWSGGYGEQYF.

The chain combines TRBV14 with TRBJ1-3, with 7 bases identical to TRBD1. The CDR3 is 16 residues long. V gave up 2 bases and J gave up 0 bases; unmatched junction bases: 4. Per germline, CDR1 SGHDN and CDR2 FVKESK. For the CDR3, the DNA is TGTGCCAGCAGCCAACCGGGACAGTTCTCTGGAAACACCATATATTTT. Its protein product is CASSQPGQFSGNTIYF.

This chain uses TRBV7-3 with TRBJ2-2; TRBD1 might be the D (5 bases). Germline V gene sequence: CDR1 SGHTA, CDR2 FQGTGA. This CDR3 has 13 amino acids. Trimming took off 4 bases at V and 6 bases at J, with 9 bases between the two ends. CDR3 protein: CASSSQVPGELFF. The CDR3 DNA is TGTGCCAGCAGCTCACAGGTCCCCGGGGAGCTGTTTTTT.

V usage is TRBV28 and J usage is TRBJ1-1, with 10 bases identical to TRBD1. The CDR3 is 15 amino acids. CDR1 and CDR2 from the germline V gene are MDHEN and SYDVKM. J was trimmed by 3 bases and V by 5 bases; bases with no gene match: 6. CDR3 region: CASSPAGTGDTEAFF. In DNA, the CDR3 is TGTGCCAGCAGTCCCGCCGGGACAGGGGACACTGAAGCTTTCTTT.

This chain joins TRBV9 and TRBJ2-1; 15 positions match TRBD2. Germline loops: CDR1 SGDLS, CDR2 YYNGEE. The CDR3 consists of 15 residues. Losses at the gene ends were 4 bases for V and 6 bases for J; bases not matched to a gene: 2. The CDR3 reads CASSPGLAGGNEQFF. CDR3 nucleotide sequence: TGTGCCAGCAGCCCGGGACTAGCGGGAGGCAATGAGCAGTTCTTC.

The CDR3 loop reads CATSDNSYQPQHF. The CDR3 DNA reads as TGTGCCACCAGTGATAATAGTTATCAGCCCCAGCATTTT. The chain recombines TRBV24-1 with TRBJ1-5, with D hard to call. Germline values: CDR1 KGHDR, CDR2 SFDVKD. The CDR3 has 13 residues. Trimming shortened V by 3 bases and J by 5 bases, and 7 bases separated the two germline ends.